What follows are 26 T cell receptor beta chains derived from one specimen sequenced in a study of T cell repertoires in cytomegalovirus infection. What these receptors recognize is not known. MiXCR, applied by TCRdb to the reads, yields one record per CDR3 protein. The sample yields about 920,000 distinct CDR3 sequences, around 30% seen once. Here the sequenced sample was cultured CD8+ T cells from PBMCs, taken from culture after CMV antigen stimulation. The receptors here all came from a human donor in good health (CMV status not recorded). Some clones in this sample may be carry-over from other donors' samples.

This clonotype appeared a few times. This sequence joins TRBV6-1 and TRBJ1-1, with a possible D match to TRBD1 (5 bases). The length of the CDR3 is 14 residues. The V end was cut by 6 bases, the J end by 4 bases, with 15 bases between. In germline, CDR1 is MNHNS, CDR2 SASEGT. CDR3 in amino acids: CASRTAPGFTEAFF. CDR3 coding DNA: TGTGCCAGCAGAACGGCCCCAGGGTTCACTGAAGCTTTCTTT.

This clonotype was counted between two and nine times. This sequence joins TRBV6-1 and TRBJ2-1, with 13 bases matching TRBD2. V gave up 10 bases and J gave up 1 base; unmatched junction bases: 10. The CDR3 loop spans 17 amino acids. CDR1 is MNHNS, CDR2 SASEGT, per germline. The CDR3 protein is CATSGTSGEKSYNEQFF. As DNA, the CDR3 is TGTGCCACTTCCGGGACTAGCGGGGAGAAGTCCTACAATGAGCAGTTCTTC.

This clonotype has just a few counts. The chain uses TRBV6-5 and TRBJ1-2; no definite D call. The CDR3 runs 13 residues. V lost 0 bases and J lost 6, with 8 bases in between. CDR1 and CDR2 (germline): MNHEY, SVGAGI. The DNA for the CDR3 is TGTGCCAGCAGTTACTCGCCGAGGAATGGCTACACCTTC. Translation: CASSYSPRNGYTF.

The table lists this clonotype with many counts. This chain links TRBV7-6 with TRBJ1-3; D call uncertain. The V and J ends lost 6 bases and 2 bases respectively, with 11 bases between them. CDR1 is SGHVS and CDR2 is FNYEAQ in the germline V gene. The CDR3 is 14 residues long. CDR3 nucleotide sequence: TGTGCCAGCAGACCCTCGGCACCTGGAAACACCATATATTTT. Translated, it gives CASRPSAPGNTIYF.

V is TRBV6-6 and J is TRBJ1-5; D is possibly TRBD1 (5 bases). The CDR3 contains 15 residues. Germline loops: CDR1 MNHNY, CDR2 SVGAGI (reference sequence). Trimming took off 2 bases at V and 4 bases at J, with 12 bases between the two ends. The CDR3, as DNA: TGTGCCAGCAGTTACCGGGACTTCGCGAATCAGCCCCAGCATTTT. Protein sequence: CASSYRDFANQPQHF.

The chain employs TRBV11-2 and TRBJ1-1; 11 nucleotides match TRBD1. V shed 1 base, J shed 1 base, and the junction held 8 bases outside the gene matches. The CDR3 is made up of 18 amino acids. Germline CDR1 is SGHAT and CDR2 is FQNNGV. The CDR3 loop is CASSLVYGDRGKNTEAFF. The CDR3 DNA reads TGTGCCAGCAGCTTAGTTTATGGGGACAGGGGGAAGAACACTGAAGCTTTCTTT.

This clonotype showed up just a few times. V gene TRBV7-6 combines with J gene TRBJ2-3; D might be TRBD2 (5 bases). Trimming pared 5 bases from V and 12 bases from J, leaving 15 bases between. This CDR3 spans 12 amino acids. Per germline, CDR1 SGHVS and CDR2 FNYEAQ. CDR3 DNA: TGTGCCAGCAGCCCGGACGGAGAGGGTCAGTATTTT. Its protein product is CASSPDGEGQYF. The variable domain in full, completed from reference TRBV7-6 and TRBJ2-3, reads GAGVSQSPRYKVTKRGQDVALRCDPISGHVSLYWYRQALGQGPEFLTYFNYEAQQDKSGLPNDRFSAERPEGSISTLTIQRTEQRDSAMYRCASSPDGEGQYFGPGTRLTVL.

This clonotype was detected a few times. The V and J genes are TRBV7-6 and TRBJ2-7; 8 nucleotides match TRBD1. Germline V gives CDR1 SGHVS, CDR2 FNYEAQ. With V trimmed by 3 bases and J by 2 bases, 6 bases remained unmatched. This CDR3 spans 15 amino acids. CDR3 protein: CASSFKDRETYEQYF. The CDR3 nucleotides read TGTGCCAGCAGCTTTAAGGACAGGGAAACCTACGAGCAGTACTTC.

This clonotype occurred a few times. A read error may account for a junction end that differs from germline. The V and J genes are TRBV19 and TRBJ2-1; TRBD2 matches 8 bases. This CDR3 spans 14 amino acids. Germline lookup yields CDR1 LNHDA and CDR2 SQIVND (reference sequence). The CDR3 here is CASSILLGGGHISF. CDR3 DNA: TGTGCCAGTAGTATCCTCCTGGGCGGGGGGCATATCTCCTTC.

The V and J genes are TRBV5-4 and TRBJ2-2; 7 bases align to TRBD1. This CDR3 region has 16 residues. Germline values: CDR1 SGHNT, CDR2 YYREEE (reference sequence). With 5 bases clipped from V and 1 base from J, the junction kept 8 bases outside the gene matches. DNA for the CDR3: TGTGCCAGCAGTCCTGCAGGGGGTCAGAACACCGGGGAGCTGTTTTTT. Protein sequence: CASSPAGGQNTGELFF.

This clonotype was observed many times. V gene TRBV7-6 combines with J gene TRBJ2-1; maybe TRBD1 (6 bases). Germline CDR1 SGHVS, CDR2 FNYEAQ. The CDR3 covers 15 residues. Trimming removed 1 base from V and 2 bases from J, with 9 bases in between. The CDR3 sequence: CASSLDGTTYNEQFF. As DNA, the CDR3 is TGTGCCAGCAGCTTAGATGGGACAACCTACAATGAGCAGTTCTTC.

The CDR3 DNA is TGTGCCAGCAGTTTGGGCCCGACAGTTAGCTATGGCTACACCTTC. This gives the protein CASSLGPTVSYGYTF. V usage is TRBV12-3 or TRBV12-4 and J usage is TRBJ1-2; TRBD1 is a possible D gene (5 bases). The CDR3 length is 15 residues. V shed 3 bases and J shed 4 bases, with 15 bases lying between them.

The DNA for the CDR3 is TGTGCCAGTAGCCTCACTATGGAAGGGGATAAGGTTGTAGCTTTCTTT. It is translated as CASSLTMEGDKVVAFF. The J gene is TRBJ1-1, the V gene TRBV19; D is possibly TRBD1 (5 bases). V was cut by 6 bases and J by 10 bases, with 27 bases left in between. The germline CDR1 and CDR2 sequences are LNHDA and SQIVND (reference sequence). The CDR3 consists of 16 residues.

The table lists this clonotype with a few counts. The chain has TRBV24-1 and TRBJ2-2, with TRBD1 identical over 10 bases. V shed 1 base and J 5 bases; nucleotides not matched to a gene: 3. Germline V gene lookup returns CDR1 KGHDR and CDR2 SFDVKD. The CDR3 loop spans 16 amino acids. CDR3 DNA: TGTGCCACCAGTGATTTCGACAGGGGGCAAACCGGGGAGCTGTTTTTT. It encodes CATSDFDRGQTGELFF.

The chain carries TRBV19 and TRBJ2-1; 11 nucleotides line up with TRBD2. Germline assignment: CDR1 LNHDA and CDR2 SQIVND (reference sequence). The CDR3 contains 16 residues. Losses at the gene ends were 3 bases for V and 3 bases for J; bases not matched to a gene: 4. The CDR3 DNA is TGTGCCAGTAGTATCCTAGCGGGGGGCTACTACAATGAGCAGTTCTTC. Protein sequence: CASSILAGGYYNEQFF.

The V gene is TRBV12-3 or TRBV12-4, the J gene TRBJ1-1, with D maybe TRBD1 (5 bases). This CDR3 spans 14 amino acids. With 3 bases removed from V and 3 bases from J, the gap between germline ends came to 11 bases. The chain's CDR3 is CASSLPQDHTEAFF. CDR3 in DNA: TGTGCCAGCAGTTTGCCACAGGACCACACTGAAGCTTTCTTT.

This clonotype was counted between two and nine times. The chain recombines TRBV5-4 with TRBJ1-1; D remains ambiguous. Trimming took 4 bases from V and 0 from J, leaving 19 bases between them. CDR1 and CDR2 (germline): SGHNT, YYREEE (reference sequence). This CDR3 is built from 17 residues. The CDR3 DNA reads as TGTGCCAGCAGCCCCCGCAAGGAGGAGTACATGAACACTGAAGCTTTCTTT. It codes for CASSPRKEEYMNTEAFF.

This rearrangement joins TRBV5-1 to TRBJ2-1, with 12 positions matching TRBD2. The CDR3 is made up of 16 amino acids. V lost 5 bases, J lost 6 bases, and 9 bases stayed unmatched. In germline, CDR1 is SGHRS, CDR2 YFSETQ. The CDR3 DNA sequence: TGCGCCAGCAGTCCCCTAGCGGGGGGGGCTTTCAATGAGCAGTTCTTC. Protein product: CASSPLAGGAFNEQFF.

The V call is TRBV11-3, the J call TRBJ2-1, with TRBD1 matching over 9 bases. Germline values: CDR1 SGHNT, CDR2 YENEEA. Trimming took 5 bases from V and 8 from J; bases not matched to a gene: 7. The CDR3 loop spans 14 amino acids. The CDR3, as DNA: TGTGCCAGCAGCACTAACAGGGGGCCTGATGAGCAGTTCTTC. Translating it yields CASSTNRGPDEQFF.

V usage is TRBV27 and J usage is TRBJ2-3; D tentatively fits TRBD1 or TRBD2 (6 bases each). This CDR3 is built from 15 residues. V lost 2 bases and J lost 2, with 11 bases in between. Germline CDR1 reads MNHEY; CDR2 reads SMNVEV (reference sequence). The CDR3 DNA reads TGTGCCAGCAGTTTAGTAAGGGGGGTCACAGATACGCAGTATTTT. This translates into CASSLVRGVTDTQYF.

The CDR3 spells CSASPPNTGELFF. The CDR3 DNA sequence: TGCAGTGCTAGTCCCCCGAACACCGGGGAGCTGTTTTTT. The V gene is TRBV20-1, the J gene TRBJ2-2; D not certain. CDR1 and CDR2 from the germline V gene are DFQATT and SNEGSKA (reference sequence). V was shortened by 3 bases and J by 0 bases, with 5 bases between the two germline ends. The CDR3 extends over 13 amino acids.

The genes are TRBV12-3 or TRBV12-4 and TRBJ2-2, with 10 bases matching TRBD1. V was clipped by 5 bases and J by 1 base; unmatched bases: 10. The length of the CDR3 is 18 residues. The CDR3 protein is CASSPRGQGPLNTGELFF. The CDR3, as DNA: TGTGCCAGCAGTCCGAGGGGACAGGGGCCTCTGAACACCGGGGAGCTGTTTTTT.

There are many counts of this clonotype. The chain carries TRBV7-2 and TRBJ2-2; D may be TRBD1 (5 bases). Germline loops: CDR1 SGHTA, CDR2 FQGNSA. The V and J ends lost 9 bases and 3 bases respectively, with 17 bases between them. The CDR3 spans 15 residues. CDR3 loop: CARPFTLQDTGELFF. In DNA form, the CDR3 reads TGTGCCAGACCCTTCACGTTACAGGACACCGGGGAGCTGTTTTTT.

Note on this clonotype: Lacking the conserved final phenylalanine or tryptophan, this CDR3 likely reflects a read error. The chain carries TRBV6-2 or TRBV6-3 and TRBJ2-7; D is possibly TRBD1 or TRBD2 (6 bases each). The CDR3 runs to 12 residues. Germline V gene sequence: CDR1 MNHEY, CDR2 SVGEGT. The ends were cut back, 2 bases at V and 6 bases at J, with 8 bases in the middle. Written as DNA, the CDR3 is TGTGCCAGCAGTTACGGAGGGGGCGAGCAGTACGCC. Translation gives CASSYGGGEQYA.

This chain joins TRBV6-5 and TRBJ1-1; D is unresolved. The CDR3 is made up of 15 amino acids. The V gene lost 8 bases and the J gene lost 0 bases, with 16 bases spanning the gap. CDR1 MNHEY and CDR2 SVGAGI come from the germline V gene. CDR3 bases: TGTGCCAGCCAGAACCACCAAGTTCTGAACACTGAAGCTTTCTTT. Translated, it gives CASQNHQVLNTEAFF.

This chain's CDR3 is CASSLWGREGYTDTQYF. The CDR3 DNA reads TGTGCCAGCAGCTTGTGGGGGAGAGAGGGATACACAGATACGCAGTATTTT. The chain carries TRBV13 and TRBJ2-3, with D perhaps given as TRBD1 or TRBD2 (5 bases each). Trimming removed 3 bases from V and 2 bases from J, with 18 bases in between. There are 17 residues in the CDR3. Germline CDR1 and CDR2: PRHDT and FYEKMQ (reference sequence).